Sequencing of this T cell receptor (beta chain) was carried out in a study of cytomegalovirus exposure and HLA in healthy donors. Whole-study context: Early released data comprised around 85 million unique TCRs from HLA-typed donors.

Healthy bone marrow donors supplied every sample. Concerning this clone itself: Its matching antigen is unknown.

Whole-study results and caveats: What a later analysis reportedly showed was that an Asian-associated ancestry cluster had fewer N-insertions than the roughly 700-donor mean. Per published accounts, TCR beta sequences correctly predicted the HLA-A and HLA-B alleles of most subjects.

From germline, CDR1 is SNHLY and CDR2 FYNNEI. The CDR3 has 16 residues. The V and J ends lost 0 bases and 5 bases, in that order; junction bases with no gene match: 6. It was with 60 Vbeta and 13 Jbeta primers that the PCR ran. TCRdb keeps only in-frame clones here, not all; method: immunoSEQ multiplex PCR. The top ten clones hold around 2.8% of a sample with about 70,000 clones, approximately 67% of them seen once. This receptor was obtained from a man aged 30-40 years in good health and CMV-seronegative. The rearrangement joins TRBV2 to TRBJ2-7; the match to TRBD1 covers 11 bases. Specimen: PBMCs. Here the CDR3 DNA reads TGTGCCAGCAGTGAAGCGCGCGGGACAGGGGGTAACGAGCAGTACTTC. Protein: CASSEARGTGGNEQYF.